A selection of T cell receptor beta chains follows, all from one sample in a study of CD8 T cells in Susac syndrome. TCRdb fed the immunoSEQ multiplex PCR reads into MiXCR, producing one record per CDR3 protein. Of some 160,000 distinct CDR3 sequences in the sample, about 95% were seen once. The sequencing sample was made of CD8+ T cells from PBMCs. The receptors stem from a human donor with multiple sclerosis. The CDR3 runs from the conserved cysteine through the conserved F or W. A D gene is named only where the DNA matches it firmly. Rows give clone size only sometimes, using once, few, many, or a class for an expanded clone.

CASSVAGGWNTDTQYF	TGTGCCAGCAGCGTAGCGGGGGGGTGGAACACAGATACGCAGTATTTT	TRBV9	NA	TRBJ2-3	TRBD2
CASTKTGSYNEQFF	TGTGCCAGCACTAAGACGGGGTCATACAATGAGCAGTTCTTC	TRBV12-3/TRBV12-4	NA	TRBJ2-1	NA
CASSLEWSGNSYEQYF	TGTGCCAGCAGCTTAGAGTGGTCAGGTAATTCATACGAGCAGTACTTC	TRBV7-9	once	TRBJ2-7	NA
CASSPTWGPVSSYEQYF	TGCGCCAGCAGCCCGACATGGGGGCCGGTGAGCTCCTACGAGCAGTACTTC	TRBV5-1	NA	TRBJ2-7	NA
CAWSVLAGVGDEQFF	TGTGCCTGGAGCGTGCTAGCGGGAGTTGGCGATGAGCAGTTCTTC	TRBV30	NA	TRBJ2-1	TRBD2
CASSLGQGFNEQFF	TGTGCCAGCAGCTTAGGACAGGGTTTCAATGAGCAGTTCTTC	TRBV7-9	NA	TRBJ2-1	TRBD1
CATSRRAESYNEQFF	TGTGCCACCAGCAGGCGCGCGGAGTCCTACAATGAGCAGTTCTTC	TRBV15	NA	TRBJ2-1	NA
CASSTAGTGGPDTQYF	TGTGCCAGCAGTACCGCCGGGACAGGAGGACCAGATACGCAGTATTTT	TRBV6-6	NA	TRBJ2-3	TRBD1
CASSIQGGPYEQYF	TGTGCCAGCAGCATTCAAGGCGGGCCGTACGAGCAGTACTTC	TRBV9	NA	TRBJ2-7	NA
CASSLVAASGRQETQYF	TGTGCCAGCAGCTTAGTAGCGGCTAGCGGGCGCCAAGAGACCCAGTACTTC	TRBV7-8	NA	TRBJ2-5	TRBD2
CASSSGLAGPTDTQYF	TGTGCCAGCAGCTCGGGACTAGCGGGGCCCACAGATACGCAGTATTTT	TRBV11-2	NA	TRBJ2-3	TRBD2
CASSYVASGRIDEQFF	TGTGCCAGCAGTTATGTGGCTAGCGGGAGGATCGATGAGCAGTTCTTC	TRBV28	NA	TRBJ2-1	TRBD2
CSASWTVSYEQYF	TGCAGTGCTAGCTGGACAGTCTCCTACGAGCAGTACTTC	TRBV20-1	NA	TRBJ2-7	NA
CSVLDSHSNYGYTF	TGCAGCGTTCTCGACAGCCACTCTAACTATGGCTACACCTTC	TRBV29-1	NA	TRBJ1-2	NA
CASSEEGSYNEQFF	TGTGCCAGCAGTGAGGAGGGCTCCTACAATGAGCAGTTCTTC	TRBV2	NA	TRBJ2-1	NA
CASSRLGAQEQYF	TGTGCCAGCAGCCGCCTAGGGGCTCAAGAGCAGTACTTC	TRBV12-3/TRBV12-4	NA	TRBJ2-7	NA
CSARREGINNEQFF	TGCAGTGCTAGGCGGGAGGGCATTAATAATGAGCAGTTCTTC	TRBV20-1	NA	TRBJ2-1	TRBD2
CASSLQDGGNQPQHF	TGTGCCAGCAGCTTACAGGACGGAGGCAATCAGCCCCAGCATTTT	TRBV9	once	TRBJ1-5	NA
CASSEASAGEGISSYNEQFF	TGTGCCAGCAGTGAAGCCTCGGCAGGGGAGGGGATCAGCTCCTACAATGAGCAGTTCTTC	TRBV25-1	once	TRBJ2-1	NA
CSVVFSGELFF	TGCAGCGTTGTTTTTTCCGGGGAGCTGTTTTTT	TRBV29-1	NA	TRBJ2-2	NA
CSAPGLAGEQYF	TGCAGCGCGCCGGGACTAGCAGGCGAGCAGTACTTC	TRBV29-1	NA	TRBJ2-7	TRBD2
CASLGPAYEQYF	TGTGCCAGCTTGGGACCAGCCTACGAGCAGTACTTC	TRBV28	NA	TRBJ2-7	NA
CASSPTEQGALYEQYF	TGCGCCAGCAGTCCTACGGAACAGGGGGCGCTTTACGAGCAGTACTTC	TRBV4-1	NA	TRBJ2-7	TRBD1
CSSRTAGAGELFF	TGCAGCAGTAGGACAGCGGGCGCCGGGGAGCTGTTTTTT	TRBV29-1	NA	TRBJ2-2	NA
CASRAVRPRDEQFF	TGTGCCAGCAGGGCCGTTAGGCCTAGGGATGAGCAGTTCTTC	TRBV7-9	NA	TRBJ2-1	NA
CASSQPSASGRAGRVPNEQFF	TGTGCCAGCAGCCAGCCCTCCGCTAGCGGGAGGGCCGGGAGGGTACCCAATGAGCAGTTCTTC	TRBV11-1	once	TRBJ2-1	TRBD2
CATSQGYEQYF	TGTGCCACTTCACAGGGCTACGAGCAGTACTTC	TRBV12-3/TRBV12-4	NA	TRBJ2-7	NA
CASSRRGQSTDTQYF	TGTGCCAGCAGCCGCAGGGGGCAAAGCACAGATACGCAGTATTTT	TRBV4-2	NA	TRBJ2-3	TRBD1
CSARDLASSRRDTQYF	TGCAGTGCTAGAGATCTCGCCAGCTCTCGGAGGGATACGCAGTATTTT	TRBV20-1	NA	TRBJ2-3	NA
CASSFAPPTSGNNEQFF	TGTGCCAGCAGTTTCGCCCCCCCGACTAGCGGAAACAATGAGCAGTTCTTC	TRBV12-3/TRBV12-4	NA	TRBJ2-1	TRBD2
CASSQGPGGQPQHF	TGCGCCAGCAGCCAGGGGCCAGGGGGTCAGCCCCAGCATTTT	TRBV4-1	once	TRBJ1-5	TRBD1
CASSPPVGVDYGYTF	TGTGCCAGCAGCCCTCCCGTGGGGGTGGACTATGGCTACACCTTC	TRBV9	NA	TRBJ1-2	NA
CASTSLSLEQFF	TGTGCCAGCACCAGTTTAAGTCTTGAGCAGTTCTTC	TRBV28	NA	TRBJ2-1	NA
CSARDPGADGYTF	TGCAGTGCTAGAGATCCGGGCGCGGATGGCTACACCTTC	TRBV20-1	NA	TRBJ1-2	NA
CASSVRLRAAEAFF	TGTGCCAGCAGCGTGCGCTTGAGGGCGGCTGAAGCTTTCTTT	TRBV9	NA	TRBJ1-1	NA
CSVPAPDRADTEAFF	TGCAGCGTCCCAGCACCCGACAGGGCGGACACTGAAGCTTTCTTT	TRBV29-1	NA	TRBJ1-1	TRBD1
CSVERPGGVYEQYF	TGCAGCGTTGAACGCCCAGGGGGCGTCTACGAGCAGTACTTC	TRBV29-1	NA	TRBJ2-7	TRBD1